These 20 T cell receptor beta chains came from one sample sequenced in a study of blood T cell repertoires in COVID-19. TCRdb keeps only in-frame clones here, not all; method: immunoSEQ multiplex PCR. This sample has around 170,000 clones, with less than 90% found just once. Input material: peripheral blood. The receptors originated from a woman between 40 and 50 years old with acute or convalescent COVID-19.

This clone was recorded only once. V gene TRBV27 combines with J gene TRBJ2-7; tentatively, D is TRBD2 (6 bases). This CDR3 has 15 amino acids. Trimming took 11 bases from V and 2 from J, leaving 22 bases between them. CDR1 MNHEY and CDR2 SMNVEV come from the germline V gene (reference sequence). The CDR3: CASAGIRRGTYEQYF. The CDR3 bases are TGTGCCTCCGCGGGGATCAGGAGGGGTACCTACGAGCAGTACTTC.

The chain joins TRBV24-1 to TRBJ2-7; a possible D gene is TRBD2 (6 bases). The ends were cut back, 9 bases at V and 2 bases at J, with 25 bases in the middle. The CDR3 is made up of 17 amino acids. Germline V gene sequence: CDR1 KGHDR, CDR2 SFDVKD. Written as DNA, the CDR3 is TGTGCCACCTCACCCGGTCCCACCCGGGGGAGGACCTACGAGCAGTACTTC. Encoded protein: CATSPGPTRGRTYEQYF.

The rearrangement uses TRBV9 and TRBJ2-3, with a tentative D call TRBD1 (7 bases). The germline V and J ends were trimmed by 6 bases and 2 bases, with 13 bases remaining between them. This CDR3 contains 14 residues. Germline V gene data show CDR1 as SGDLS and CDR2 as YYNGEE. CDR3 nucleotides: TGTGCCAGCACCCCAGGGGGGCCCACAGATACGCAGTATTTT. Its protein product is CASTPGGPTDTQYF.

The rearrangement uses TRBV6-2 or TRBV6-3 and TRBJ1-5, with 7 bases lining up with TRBD1. V lost 1 base, J lost 7 bases, and 7 bases stayed unmatched. CDR1 and CDR2 from the germline V gene are MNHEY and SVGEGT. The CDR3 contains 15 residues. In DNA form, the CDR3 reads TGTGCCAGCAGTTACTACGGACAGGTGAGACAGCCCCAGCATTTT. It specifies CASSYYGQVRQPQHF.

The chain has TRBV11-2 and TRBJ2-2, with a weak D call TRBD2 (6 bases). The CDR3 loop spans 18 amino acids. In germline, CDR1 is SGHAT, CDR2 FQNNGV. V dropped 3 bases and J dropped 5 bases, with 22 bases sitting between them. The CDR3 protein is CASSLEERVWRETGELFF. The CDR3 nucleotides read TGTGCCAGCAGCTTGGAGGAACGTGTTTGGAGGGAAACCGGGGAGCTGTTTTTT.

The rearrangement joins TRBV3-1 (or the pseudogene TRBV3-2) to TRBJ2-5; D remains ambiguous. The ends were cut back, 1 base at V and 1 base at J, with 7 bases in the middle. The germline CDR1 and CDR2 sequences are LGHDT and YNNKEL (reference sequence). The CDR3 has 14 residues. CDR3 DNA: TGTGCCAGCAGCCAAGCTGGGCCCCAAGAGACCCAGTACTTC. Translation: CASSQAGPQETQYF.

V is TRBV5-4 and J is TRBJ2-3; TRBD2 matches at 12 bases. Germline lookup yields CDR1 SGHNT and CDR2 YYREEE (reference sequence). The CDR3 loop spans 18 amino acids. J was trimmed by 2 bases and V by 0 bases; bases with no gene match: 7. The CDR3 is CASSLGTSGVFNTDTQYF. The CDR3 nucleotides are TGTGCCAGCAGCTTGGGGACTAGCGGGGTTTTCAACACAGATACGCAGTATTTT.

V usage is TRBV27 and J usage is TRBJ2-3; 7 bases fit TRBD2. From germline, CDR1 is MNHEY and CDR2 SMNVEV (reference sequence). The ends lost 6 bases at V and 1 base at J; junction bases unmatched: 7. The CDR3 is 15 residues long. The CDR3 sequence: CASRLAGAGTDTQYF. CDR3 DNA sequence: TGTGCCAGCAGATTGGCGGGAGCGGGCACAGATACGCAGTATTTT.

This clone occurred a few times. The gene calls are TRBV12-3 or TRBV12-4 and TRBJ1-2, with 8 bases that match TRBD1. The CDR3 runs 12 residues. V was clipped by 5 bases and J by 8 bases; unmatched bases: 4. The CDR3 DNA reads TGTGCCAGCAGTCAGGGGGCGCGGGGCTACACCTTC. Its translation is CASSQGARGYTF.

The CDR3 is CASSPGGSGASYEQYF. The CDR3 coding sequence is TGTGCCAGCTCCCCTGGAGGTTCAGGGGCCTCCTACGAGCAGTACTTC. This chain connects TRBV18 to TRBJ2-7, with D tentatively TRBD1 (6 bases). V shed 6 bases and J shed 0 bases, with 18 bases lying between them. This CDR3 has 16 amino acids. The germline V gene has CDR1 KGHSH and CDR2 LQKENI. Drawing the rest from reference TRBV18 and TRBJ2-7, the complete variable domain is NAGVMQNPRHLVRRRGQEARLRCSPMKGHSHVYWYRQLPEEGLKFMVYLQKENIIDESGMPKERFSAEFPKEGPSILRIQQVVRGDSAAYFCASSPGGSGASYEQYFGPGTRLTVT.

The chain links TRBV7-9 to TRBJ2-1; 7 positions agree with TRBD1. The germline V gene has CDR1 SEHNR and CDR2 FQNEAQ (reference sequence). CDR3 length: 16 residues. V trimming: 5 bases; J trimming: 0 bases; junction bases outside the gene matches: 7. In nucleotides, the CDR3 is TGTGCCAGCAGCCCGACCAGGGACAGCTCCTACAATGAGCAGTTCTTC. This gives the protein CASSPTRDSSYNEQFF.

The table lists this clone with a few counts. This sequence joins TRBV6-1 and TRBJ1-5; the D is unclear. This CDR3 comprises 15 residues. Trimming removed 1 base at V and 7 bases at J, with 14 bases between. Germline V gene lookup returns CDR1 MNHNS and CDR2 SASEGT. The CDR3 DNA sequence: TGTGCCAGCAGTGAAGGCCCCAACCGGGAACAGCCCCAGCATTTT. Translated, it gives CASSEGPNREQPQHF.

This chain links TRBV5-8 with TRBJ2-5, with a weak D call TRBD2 (5 bases). This CDR3 region has 14 residues. V lost 2 bases, J lost 3 bases, and 11 bases lay in between. Looked up from germline, CDR1 is SGHTS and CDR2 is YDEGEE. CDR3 nucleotides: TGTGCCAGCAGCTTTCTTATCGGGAAAGAGACCCAGTACTTC. Its protein is CASSFLIGKETQYF.

The chain combines TRBV5-4 with TRBJ2-3, with 7 bases lining up with TRBD2. This CDR3 spans 15 amino acids. CDR1 and CDR2 from the germline V gene are SGHNT and YYREEE (reference sequence). The junction had 7 bases not matched to a gene; V was cut back by 4 bases and J by 2 bases. CDR3 bases: TGTGCCAGCAGCGTTACTAGCGAACCCACAGATACGCAGTATTTT. It codes for CASSVTSEPTDTQYF.

This clone was seen more than once but under ten times. At the DNA level, this CDR3 is encoded by other sequences in the same sample as well. As DNA, the CDR3 is TGTGCCAGCAGCTTAGGACAGGGTGACGGCTACACCTTC. Residues: CASSLGQGDGYTF. J is TRBJ1-2 and V is TRBV7-9, with 7 bases that match TRBD1. This CDR3 contains 13 residues. Germline trimming cut 1 base from V and 8 bases from J; bases unmatched to any gene: 4. Germline values: CDR1 SEHNR, CDR2 FQNEAQ (reference sequence).

CDR3 region: CSVNRGVGTEAFF. The CDR3, as DNA: TGCAGCGTCAACCGCGGAGTCGGCACTGAAGCTTTCTTT. This chain uses TRBV29-1 with TRBJ1-1; D unresolved. Per the germline V gene, CDR1 is SQVTM and CDR2 is ANQGSEA. V was trimmed by 6 bases and J by 4 bases, leaving 15 bases between them. The CDR3 covers 13 residues.

The genes are TRBV5-1 and TRBJ1-1; 7 nucleotides match TRBD1. Germline assignment: CDR1 SGHRS and CDR2 YFSETQ. The CDR3 totals 15 residues. V lost 0 bases, J lost 6 bases, and 8 bases stayed unmatched. The CDR3 is CASSLGTGVRAEAFF. The CDR3, as DNA: TGCGCCAGCAGCTTGGGAACAGGGGTAAGGGCTGAAGCTTTCTTT.

This sequence joins TRBV6-5 and TRBJ2-5; weak D call: TRBD1 (5 bases). From germline, CDR1 is MNHEY and CDR2 SVGAGI. V was clipped by 5 bases and J by 4 bases, with 11 bases between them. The CDR3 is made up of 13 amino acids. As DNA, the CDR3 is TGTGCCAGCAGTCCAGGGCGTGGAGAGACCCAGTACTTC. Residues: CASSPGRGETQYF.

This clone was seen only a few times. The V call is TRBV11-2, the J call TRBJ2-1; D is ambiguous. The germline CDR1 and CDR2 sequences are SGHAT and FQNNGV. Trimming left V 2 bases short and J 12 bases short, with 17 bases between. The CDR3 extends over 14 amino acids. The CDR3 coding sequence is TGTGCCAGCAGCTTACGTACCTTCGACATTAGGCAGTTCTTC. The encoded protein is CASSLRTFDIRQFF.

This chain's CDR3 is CASSLTFGQGYGYTF. The CDR3 nucleotides read TGCGCCAGCAGCTTGACCTTCGGACAGGGGTATGGCTACACCTTC. The rearrangement uses TRBV5-1 and TRBJ1-2, with TRBD1 matching over 9 bases. The CDR3 consists of 15 residues. V was pared by 1 base and J by 5 bases, with 6 bases of the junction left unmatched. In germline, CDR1 is SGHRS, CDR2 YFSETQ.